This paragraph covers one T cell receptor (beta chain) sequence. The data belong to a study of neoadjuvant anti-PD-1 for oral cavity cancer. Study overall: Around day 43, patients without progression received a fourth nivolumab dose before surgery.

TCRdb's copy holds only in-frame clones and misses some; the assay was immunoSEQ multiplex PCR. The sample yields 25,000 to 40,000 clones, 80% seen once. V lost 5 bases, J lost 2 bases, and 5 bases stayed unmatched. The CDR3 runs 15 residues. CDR1 SEHNR and CDR2 FQNEAQ come from the germline V gene (reference sequence). Time point here: after neoadjuvant nivolumab, at surgical resection. The patients had HPV-negative, locally advanced oral cavity squamous cell carcinoma. The sample was PBMCs, taken after nivolumab (anti-PD-1) treatment. This chain connects TRBV7-9 to TRBJ2-5; TRBD1 matches 10 bases. The TCR was taken from a person aged 35-80 years with oral cavity squamous cell carcinoma. For the CDR3, the DNA is TGTGCCAGCAGCCTTCGACAGGGGGCACAAGAGACCCAGTACTTC. This codes for CASSLRQGAQETQYF.